A single sample is the source of the 28 T cell receptor beta chains below, sequenced in a study of blood T cells in healthy people across ages. With a J-beta primer mix and a sample-barcoded 5' primer, a second PCR ran roughly 7 to 11 cycles. TCRdb processed the 5' RACE reads anew with MiXCR; each CDR3 protein has one entry. The sample records 800,000 to 950,000 distinct CDR3 sequences, under 40% being singletons. Sequencing was performed on blood. The receptors here all came from a man aged 18 to 30 in good health.

V is TRBV11-3 and J is TRBJ2-3; either TRBD1 or TRBD2 may supply D (5 bases each). The CDR3 extends over 17 amino acids. V was clipped by 6 bases and J by 3 bases, with 22 bases between them. The V gene's germline CDR1 is SGHNT and CDR2 YENEEA. CDR3 sequence reads: CASSPSGGSWGTDTQYF. CDR3 in DNA: TGTGCCAGCAGTCCCTCCGGTGGTAGTTGGGGGACAGATACGCAGTATTTT.

This clonotype occurred once. This sequence joins TRBV5-1 and TRBJ1-1; D remains unclear. This CDR3 spans 15 amino acids. Germline V lookup: CDR1 SGHRS, CDR2 YFSETQ. The V and J ends lost 6 bases and 3 bases respectively, with 18 bases between them. In DNA, the CDR3 is TGCGCCAGCACAGACACTACCGTTGGGGACACTGAAGCTTTCTTT. The encoded protein is CASTDTTVGDTEAFF.

This clonotype was counted between two and nine times. V usage is TRBV20-1 and J usage is TRBJ2-5, with 11 nucleotides matching TRBD2. V lost 8 bases and J lost 3; bases outside the gene matches: 14. CDR3 length: 16 amino acids. Germline V gives CDR1 DFQATT, CDR2 SNEGSKA (reference sequence). The CDR3 loop is CSSGTSGGLGKETQYF. The DNA for the CDR3 is TGCAGTTCAGGCACTAGCGGGGGTCTCGGTAAAGAGACCCAGTACTTC.

Note on this clonotype: Compared with germline, one end of the junction differs, possibly owing to a read error. The chain carries TRBV20-1 and TRBJ2-1; TRBD2 matches 11 bases. Per germline, CDR1 DFQATT and CDR2 SNEGSKA (reference sequence). The CDR3 contains 17 residues. Written as DNA, the CDR3 is TGCAGTGCTAGAACGGACGTAACACTAGCGGGGGACCATGACCAGTTCTTC. Translated, it gives CSARTDVTLAGDHDQFF.

The chain carries TRBV9 and TRBJ1-4; D remains unclear. This CDR3 contains 15 residues. V lost 3 bases and J 0 bases, leaving 9 bases between the germline ends. Germline CDR1 SGDLS, CDR2 YYNGEE. In DNA form, the CDR3 reads TGTGCCAGCAGCGCAGTGGCAACAACTAATGAAAAACTGTTTTTT. Translating it yields CASSAVATTNEKLFF.

The J gene is TRBJ2-7, the V gene TRBV11-1; 7 bases map to TRBD1. The J call may be in error: the DNA end matches TRBJ2-5 better. The CDR3 consists of 18 residues. The V gene's germline CDR1 is SGHAT and CDR2 FQDESV (reference sequence). CDR3 sequence: CASSLVDRPEGTVETQYF. Written as DNA, the CDR3 is TGTGCCAGCAGCTTGGTGGACAGGCCAGAGGGTACCGTGGAGACCCAGTACTTC.

The CDR3 region is CASRGRTYEQYF. The CDR3 nucleotides are TGTGCCAGCAGGGGCAGAACCTACGAGCAGTACTTC. The chain joins TRBV2 to TRBJ2-4, with D uncertain. The end of the DNA aligns better with TRBJ2-7, so the J call may be wrong. The CDR3 totals 12 residues. Per germline, CDR1 SNHLY and CDR2 FYNNEI.

V is TRBV12-3 or TRBV12-4 and J is TRBJ2-1; weak D call: TRBD2 (7 bases). Trimming cost V 6 bases and J 4 bases, with 19 bases left between them. This CDR3 is built from 16 residues. Here the CDR3 DNA reads TGTGCCAGCAGGGGAAGGGGGGGTCTCCAATACAATGAGCAGTTCTTC. Its translation: CASRGRGGLQYNEQFF.

This sequence joins TRBV29-1 and TRBJ2-1; 7 bases are shared with TRBD2. TRBJ2-7 matches the DNA end more closely, so the J call is doubtful. The CDR3 spans 13 residues. From germline, CDR1 is SQVTM and CDR2 ANQGSEA. Here the CDR3 reads CSVEGRAYNEQYF. CDR3 in DNA: TGCAGCGTTGAGGGGAGGGCCTACAATGAGCAGTACTTC.

V and J are TRBV28 and TRBJ1-6; maybe TRBD1 (5 bases). V gave up 2 bases and J gave up 3 bases, with 8 bases separating them. The germline V gene encodes CDR1 MDHEN and CDR2 SYDVKM. The CDR3 is made up of 15 amino acids. For the CDR3, the DNA is TGTGCCAGCAGTTTACTAGACAGCTATAATTCACCCCTCCACTTT. It is translated as CASSLLDSYNSPLHF.

In its sample, this clonotype was seen a few times. The chain recombines TRBV20-1 with TRBJ2-1, with 13 bases matching TRBD2. V was clipped by 3 bases and J by 6 bases; unmatched bases: 14. CDR3 size: 18 residues. Germline CDR1 is DFQATT and CDR2 is SNEGSKA (reference sequence). The CDR3 DNA reads TGCAGTGCTAGCCCTTTGGGACTAGCGGGGAAGGTGGCCAATGAGCAGTTCTTC. The encoded protein is CSASPLGLAGKVANEQFF.

J is TRBJ2-1 and V is TRBV10-3; D gene uncertain. The end of the DNA fits TRBJ2-7 better, so the J call may be wrong. The length of the CDR3 is 14 residues. CDR1 ENHRY and CDR2 SYGVKD come from the germline V gene. CDR3 coding DNA: TGTGCCATCAGTGACTGGCCCTCCTACAATGAGCAGTACTTC. This sequence encodes CAISDWPSYNEQYF.

V usage is TRBV20-1 and J usage is TRBJ2-1, with D possibly TRBD2 on 7 matching bases. The CDR3 runs to 15 residues. Germline assignment: CDR1 DFQATT and CDR2 SNEGSKA (reference sequence). Trimming took off 1 base at V and 5 bases at J, with 15 bases between the two ends. The CDR3 DNA sequence: TGCAGTGCTAGAGGGGTAGGGGGAGGGGACAATGAGCAGTTCTTC. The encoded protein is CSARGVGGGDNEQFF.

The rearrangement links TRBV7-3 to TRBJ2-1, with 8 positions matching TRBD2. The V gene's germline CDR1 is SGHTA and CDR2 FQGTGA. J was trimmed by 7 bases and V by 0 bases; bases with no gene match: 14. CDR3 length: 18 residues. CDR3 residues: CASSLTGSGGGARNEQFF. In nucleotides, the CDR3 is TGTGCCAGCAGCTTAACGGGGTCGGGAGGGGGGGCTAGAAATGAGCAGTTCTTC.

In its sample, this clonotype was seen a few times. This chain uses TRBV6-6 with TRBJ1-5; D is unclear. Germline-derived CDR1 and CDR2 are MNHNY and SVGAGI (reference sequence). This CDR3 region has 12 residues. With 1 base removed from V and 7 bases from J, the gap between germline ends came to 5 bases. Here the CDR3 reads CASSYLAQPQHF. In DNA form, the CDR3 reads TGTGCCAGCAGTTACTTGGCACAGCCCCAGCATTTT.

CDR3 amino acids: CASSLELGGGRAIYNEQFF. As DNA, the CDR3 is TGTGCCAGCAGCTTAGAGCTGGGGGGAGGGAGGGCCATCTACAATGAGCAGTTCTTC. This chain joins TRBV7-9 and TRBJ2-1, with 7 bases identical to TRBD2. The CDR3 has 19 amino acids. The V and J ends lost 1 base and 3 bases, in that order; junction bases with no gene match: 15. The germline V gene has CDR1 SEHNR and CDR2 FQNEAQ (reference sequence).

The genes are TRBV20-1 and TRBJ1-1; 8 bases are a match to TRBD1. This CDR3 spans 14 amino acids. CDR1 is DFQATT and CDR2 is SNEGSKA in the germline V gene (reference sequence). The V segment lost 3 bases and the J segment 0 bases; nucleotides outside the gene matches: 3. CDR3 sequence reads: CSASGQGVNTEAFF. CDR3 sequence (DNA): TGCAGTGCTAGCGGACAGGGAGTGAACACTGAAGCTTTCTTT.

At least ten counts were recorded for this clonotype. J is TRBJ2-7 and V is TRBV10-3; D is undetermined. The ends were cut back, 8 bases at V and 3 bases at J, with 8 bases in the middle. The CDR3 totals 11 residues. The V gene's germline CDR1 is ENHRY and CDR2 SYGVKD. The CDR3 protein is CAIGNLYEQYF. CDR3 nucleotides: TGTGCCATCGGAAACCTCTACGAGCAGTACTTC.

This clonotype was detected only a few times. This chain connects TRBV4-1 to TRBJ1-5; D gene ambiguous. CDR3 length: 14 residues. Germline V gene lookup returns CDR1 MGHRA and CDR2 YSYEKL. V lost 0 bases to trimming and J lost 4 bases, with 7 bases between them. CDR3 in amino acids: CASSQEGRNQPQHF. The CDR3 bases are TGCGCCAGCAGCCAAGAGGGCCGGAATCAGCCCCAGCATTTT.

The gene calls are TRBV28 and TRBJ1-5; D not certain. The length of the CDR3 is 13 residues. Germline V gives CDR1 MDHEN, CDR2 SYDVKM. V dropped 6 bases and J dropped 3 bases, with 9 bases sitting between them. The CDR3 protein is CASRWGPNQPQHF. CDR3 nucleotides: TGTGCCAGCAGGTGGGGTCCCAATCAGCCCCAGCATTTT.

On this clonotype itself: A much larger clone sits a single nucleotide away, making a read error possible. The chain recombines TRBV6-1 with TRBJ2-4; 7 nucleotides line up with TRBD1. Germline V gives CDR1 MNHNS, CDR2 SASEGT. The CDR3 is 15 amino acids. In DNA form, the CDR3 reads TGTGCCAGCGGTGACGGGGCCGGGACAGTAAACATTCAGTACTTC. This encodes CASGDGAGTVNIQYF.

Only a few counts were recorded for this clonotype. The chain uses TRBV7-9 and TRBJ2-1; possibly TRBD2 for D (6 bases). Germline values: CDR1 SEHNR, CDR2 FQNEAQ (reference sequence). CDR3 length: 15 residues. The ends were cut back, 5 bases at V and 5 bases at J, with 16 bases in the middle. The CDR3 protein is CASSAPLAPDNEQFF. CDR3 bases: TGTGCCAGCAGCGCACCCCTAGCGCCCGACAATGAGCAGTTCTTC.

This clonotype has only a few counts. The rearrangement joins TRBV7-2 to TRBJ2-3; D ambiguous. In germline, CDR1 is SGHTA, CDR2 FQGNSA. CDR3 size: 14 residues. The V and J ends lost 3 bases and 2 bases respectively, with 9 bases between them. The CDR3 is CASSFGVITDTQYF. The CDR3 DNA is TGTGCCAGCAGCTTTGGGGTAATCACAGATACGCAGTATTTT.

This clonotype turned up a few times. The V call is TRBV5-4, the J call TRBJ2-3, with no clear D. The CDR3 extends over 14 amino acids. CDR1 and CDR2 (germline): SGHNT, YYREEE (reference sequence). Trimming took 4 bases from V and 0 from J, leaving 9 bases between them. CDR3 nucleotide sequence: TGTGCCAGCAGCGCCGACATGAGCACAGATACGCAGTATTTT. It specifies CASSADMSTDTQYF.

This clonotype was detected only once. The chain couples TRBV11-2 to TRBJ2-6, with TRBD1 identical over 8 bases. Germline loops: CDR1 SGHAT, CDR2 FQNNGV. The CDR3 has 16 residues. Germline trimming cut 5 bases from V and 0 bases from J; bases unmatched to any gene: 3. DNA for the CDR3: TGTGCCAGCAGCGGACAGGGACCCTCTGGGGCCAACGTCCTGACTTTC. Translating it yields CASSGQGPSGANVLTF.

The rearrangement joins TRBV29-1 to TRBJ2-5; a weak D match, TRBD1 (6 bases). V was shortened by 7 bases and J by 5 bases, with 14 bases between the two germline ends. In germline, CDR1 is SQVTM, CDR2 ANQGSEA. This CDR3 has 12 amino acids. In DNA, the CDR3 is TGCAGCGAACGCACAGGGCTCGAGACCCAGTACTTC. Its protein product is CSERTGLETQYF.

The rearrangement links TRBV27 to TRBJ2-3; 8 nucleotides line up with TRBD1. The CDR3 contains 15 residues. J gave up 0 bases and V 6 bases, and 5 bases lay outside the gene matches. The germline V gene encodes CDR1 MNHEY and CDR2 SMNVEV (reference sequence). CDR3 loop: CASSPQGESTDTQYF. The CDR3 DNA follows: TGTGCCAGCAGCCCACAGGGGGAGAGCACAGATACGCAGTATTTT.

This sequence joins TRBV12-3 or TRBV12-4 and TRBJ2-3; D is undetermined. V lost 5 bases, J lost 6 bases, and 15 bases lay in between. CDR3 length: 14 residues. The CDR3 DNA reads TGTGCCAGCAGTGTAGGAGCCCCTTCGGATACGCAGTATTTT. Translated, it gives CASSVGAPSDTQYF.